The T cell receptor beta chain described here comes from a study of T cell changes during pregnancy in multiple sclerosis. Germline trimming cut 2 bases from V and 3 bases from J; bases unmatched to any gene: 6. Germline assignment: CDR1 SGHRS and CDR2 YFSETQ. CDR3 length equals 17 residues. Libraries were prepared by immunoSEQ multiplex PCR; TCRdb keeps only in-frame clonotypes and omits some of them. The sample yields about 40,000 clones, about 92% seen once. The sequences come from CD8+ T cells from peripheral blood mononuclear cells, collected in the first trimester of pregnancy. This sequence joins TRBV5-1 and TRBJ2-5, with 14 bases aligning to TRBD2. This TCR was recovered from a female donor with multiple sclerosis, enrolled in a pregnancy study. The DNA of the CDR3 is TGCGCCAGCAGCTTACAAACGGGACTAGCGGGGGAAGAGACCCAGTACTTC. It codes for CASSLQTGLAGEETQYF. Looking up the rest from reference TRBV5-1 and TRBJ2-5 gives the full variable domain: KAGVTQTPRYLIKTRGQQVTLSCSPISGHRSVSWYQQTPGQGLQFLFEYFSETQRNKGNFPGRFSGRQFSNSRSEMNVSTLELGDSALYLCASSLQTGLAGEETQYFGPGTRLLVL.